Presented here are 20 T cell receptor beta chains from one specimen sequenced in a study of blood T cell repertoires in COVID-19 (dated by TCRdb to 2018 to 2020). The library came from the immunoSEQ multiplex PCR assay. TCRdb mirrors the immuneACCESS table, restricted to in-frame sequences. Some clones are absent from its copies; in checked studies, under half trace to an unresolved V gene, and the reason for the others is unknown. In all, the sample holds some 110,000 clones, and about two thirds of those were seen once. The ten largest clones add up to 0.9% of the sample. Material for sequencing was peripheral blood. These receptors were collected from a human donor with acute or convalescent COVID-19. The donor label of this sample is uncertain.

The chain employs TRBV7-9 and TRBJ1-4; the match to TRBD1 covers 8 bases. Trimming at V came to 2 bases and at J to 5 bases, leaving 4 bases not matched to a gene. The germline CDR1 and CDR2 sequences are SEHNR and FQNEAQ (reference sequence). The CDR3 length is 15 residues. The CDR3 DNA is TGTGCCAGCAGCTTATCTACAGGGGGGAATGAAAAACTGTTTTTT. It translates to CASSLSTGGNEKLFF.

The chain carries TRBV6-5 and TRBJ2-6, with a tentative D call TRBD1 (6 bases). The V gene's germline CDR1 is MNHEY and CDR2 SVGAGI. CDR3 length: 16 amino acids. The V gene lost 2 bases and the J gene lost 4 bases, with 12 bases spanning the gap. Here the CDR3 reads CASSYQTGFGANVLTF. CDR3 in DNA: TGTGCCAGCAGTTACCAAACAGGGTTCGGGGCCAACGTCCTGACTTTC.

The rearrangement joins TRBV19 to TRBJ2-3, with 9 bases lining up with TRBD1. The CDR3 is made up of 17 amino acids. The J segment lost 0 bases and the V segment lost 5 bases, leaving 9 bases of the junction unmatched. Per germline, CDR1 LNHDA and CDR2 SQIVND (reference sequence). The DNA of the CDR3 is TGTGCCAGTAGTGTCGGGACAGGGAGAAGAAGCACAGATACGCAGTATTTT. Translation: CASSVGTGRRSTDTQYF.

This clone was seen a handful of times. The V gene is TRBV27, the J gene TRBJ2-7; D uncertain. CDR1 and CDR2 from the germline V gene are MNHEY and SMNVEV (reference sequence). The CDR3 sequence is 11 residues long. With 4 bases removed from V and 4 bases from J, the gap between germline ends came to 5 bases. The CDR3 DNA reads as TGTGCCAGCAGTTCGGAGTACGAGCAGTACTTC. Protein sequence: CASSSEYEQYF.

This clone turned up a few times. V is TRBV30 and J is TRBJ1-1; the D is unclear. The CDR3 sequence is 10 residues long. The germline CDR1 and CDR2 sequences are GTSNPN and SVGIG (reference sequence). Trimming pared 8 bases from V and 7 bases from J, leaving 11 bases between. The CDR3 bases are TGTGCCGGAGCGTGGAATGAAGCTTTCTTT. It codes for CAGAWNEAFF. Variable domain in full (rest from reference TRBV30 and TRBJ1-1): SQTIHQWPATLVQPVGSPLSLECTVEGTSNPNLYWYRQAAGRGLQLLFYSVGIGQISSEVPQNLSASRPQDRQFILSSKKLLLSDSGFYLCAGAWNEAFFGQGTRLTVV.

This clone was counted between two and nine times. V and J are TRBV19 and TRBJ1-2, with D perhaps TRBD1 (5 bases). The germline V gene encodes CDR1 LNHDA and CDR2 SQIVND (reference sequence). The CDR3 totals 14 residues. The ends were cut back, 7 bases at V and 7 bases at J, with 19 bases in the middle. The CDR3 nucleotides read TGTGCCAGTACCCCATGGGGCAGTGACCGTGGCTACACCTTC. Protein: CASTPWGSDRGYTF.

The genes are TRBV24-1 and TRBJ2-2; 11 nucleotides line up with TRBD1. This CDR3 spans 16 amino acids. V shed 5 bases and J 4 bases; nucleotides not matched to a gene: 5. Germline V gene lookup returns CDR1 KGHDR and CDR2 SFDVKD. DNA of the CDR3: TGTGCCACCAGTGGGTCCGGGACAGGGGGCACCGGGGAGCTGTTTTTT. It encodes CATSGSGTGGTGELFF.

The chain carries TRBV19 and TRBJ1-6; a weak D match, TRBD1 (6 bases). V lost 7 bases, J lost 10 bases, and 11 bases lay in between. CDR3 length equals 12 residues. Germline CDR1 is LNHDA and CDR2 is SQIVND (reference sequence). CDR3 in DNA: TGTGCCAGTAATACAGGGCACTCACCCCTCCACTTT. Protein: CASNTGHSPLHF.

The chain recombines TRBV7-9 with TRBJ2-1, with D possibly being TRBD2 (5 bases). Per the germline V gene, CDR1 is SEHNR and CDR2 is FQNEAQ (reference sequence). The CDR3 totals 15 residues. Between the trimmed V and J ends, which lost 5 bases and 0 bases, there was a span of 11 bases. For the CDR3, the DNA is TGTGCCAGCAGCCGGACGGGGTCCTCCTACAATGAGCAGTTCTTC. This translates into CASSRTGSSYNEQFF.

This clone came up many times. The chain links TRBV7-9 to TRBJ1-3; D is undetermined. Germline-derived CDR1 and CDR2 are SEHNR and FQNEAQ (reference sequence). There are 16 residues in the CDR3. Trimming shortened V by 2 bases and J by 2 bases, and 13 bases separated the two germline ends. The CDR3 DNA reads TGTGCCAGCAGCTTAAAGAGCCTAACCCCTGGAAACACCATATATTTT. This sequence encodes CASSLKSLTPGNTIYF.

In its sample, this clone was seen once. This chain connects TRBV6-4 to TRBJ2-1, with 13 bases fitting TRBD2. There are 15 residues in the CDR3. V dropped 6 bases and J dropped 8; count of bases not matched to a gene: 7. In germline, CDR1 is MRHNA, CDR2 SNTAGT. The CDR3: CASSPTSGGADEQFF. Written as DNA, the CDR3 is TGTGCCAGCAGCCCCACTAGCGGGGGGGCGGATGAGCAGTTCTTC.

The chain recombines TRBV11-2 with TRBJ2-3; TRBD2 matches 8 bases. With 5 bases clipped from V and 0 bases from J, the junction kept 10 bases outside the gene matches. Germline loops: CDR1 SGHAT, CDR2 FQNNGV. The CDR3 is 17 residues long. The CDR3 DNA is TGTGCCAGCAGCCCCCTGCCCGGACTAGCTAGCACAGATACGCAGTATTTT. Amino acids: CASSPLPGLASTDTQYF.

V and J are TRBV5-1 and TRBJ2-5; no reliable D call. The CDR3 is 13 amino acids. Trimming stripped 3 bases from V and 0 bases from J, with 6 bases between. In germline, CDR1 is SGHRS, CDR2 YFSETQ. The CDR3, as DNA: TGCGCCAGCAGCTCCAGTAACCAAGAGACCCAGTACTTC. Protein: CASSSSNQETQYF.

This rearrangement joins TRBV7-9 to TRBJ2-7; 11 nucleotides align to TRBD1. V lost 2 bases and J lost 6; bases outside the gene matches: 6. CDR3 length equals 15 residues. CDR1 is SEHNR and CDR2 is FQNEAQ in the germline V gene (reference sequence). The CDR3 DNA sequence: TGTGCCAGCAGCTTATGGACAGGGGGCTCTGGCGAGCAGTACTTC. Protein sequence: CASSLWTGGSGEQYF.

The V and J genes are TRBV7-2 and TRBJ2-1, with TRBD2 matching over 10 bases. The CDR3 has 17 amino acids. V gave up 4 bases and J gave up 6 bases; unmatched junction bases: 12. Germline V gene lookup returns CDR1 SGHTA and CDR2 FQGNSA. CDR3 sequence (DNA): TGTGCCAGCAGCTCGCGCCAAATAGCGGGGGGCCCCAATGAGCAGTTCTTC. It encodes CASSSRQIAGGPNEQFF.

The chain links TRBV2 to TRBJ2-3; D is unresolved. Trimming removed 2 bases from V and 6 bases from J, with 12 bases in between. CDR1 SNHLY and CDR2 FYNNEI come from the germline V gene. The length of the CDR3 is 14 residues. The CDR3 DNA reads TGTGCCAGCAGTGAAATTTCCCTAGTCGATACGCAGTATTTT. It translates to CASSEISLVDTQYF.

The chain carries TRBV7-9 and TRBJ2-7; TRBD2 matches at 14 bases. The V segment lost 5 bases and the J segment 4 bases; nucleotides outside the gene matches: 7. The CDR3 length is 16 residues. CDR1 and CDR2 (germline): SEHNR, FQNEAQ (reference sequence). Written as DNA, the CDR3 is TGTGCCAGCAGCCAGGGACTAGCGGGGGCCCAATACGAGCAGTACTTC. This translates into CASSQGLAGAQYEQYF.

The chain combines TRBV12-3 or TRBV12-4 with TRBJ2-2, with D perhaps matching TRBD1 (7 bases). V was pared by 10 bases and J by 4 bases, with 10 bases between. CDR3 length: 12 amino acids. For the CDR3, the DNA is TGTGCCACCAGGGGGGCCACCGGGGAGCTGTTTTTT. Translation: CATRGATGELFF.

There are a few counts of this clone. The chain recombines TRBV5-1 with TRBJ1-1; 7 nucleotides align to TRBD1. Per germline, CDR1 SGHRS and CDR2 YFSETQ. The CDR3 is 14 amino acids. Unmatched junction bases numbered 9, after V lost 3 bases and J lost 7 bases. CDR3 sequence reads: CASSSAGTEDEAFF. CDR3 coding DNA: TGCGCCAGCAGCTCGGCCGGGACAGAGGATGAAGCTTTCTTT.

V gene TRBV18 combines with J gene TRBJ1-6; D remains ambiguous. The V gene lost 1 base and the J gene lost 3 bases, with 7 bases spanning the gap. The CDR3 runs to 15 residues. Per germline, CDR1 KGHSH and CDR2 LQKENI. Here the CDR3 DNA reads TGTGCCAGCTCACCACGGAGCGACTATAATTCACCCCTCCACTTT. This gives the protein CASSPRSDYNSPLHF.